This T cell receptor (beta chain) was sequenced in a study of OX40 agonist ivuxolimab in advanced cancers. Study-wide points: By week 6 at 0.1 to 3.0 mg/kg, blood CD4+ and CD8+ T cells had expanded clonally. There were also nonresponders showing low normalized T-cell clonal expansion.

As concerns this clone: What it recognizes is unknown.

The germline V gene encodes CDR1 MNHNY and CDR2 SVGAGI (reference sequence). The CDR3 runs to 16 residues. After removal of 5 bases from V and 2 bases from J, the junction contained 11 bases not matched to a gene. TCRdb's table, derived via immunoSEQ multiplex PCR, lists solely in-frame clones and lacks some. The table includes about 36,000 clones, around 90% detected once. The chain combines TRBV6-6 with TRBJ2-5, with 7 bases lining up with TRBD2. This sequence originates from an adult with an advanced solid tumor such as melanoma, head and neck, liver or kidney cancer. This specimen consisted of CD4+ or CD8+ T cells sorted from blood, obtained in a trial of the OX40 agonist ivuxolimab. CDR3: CASSPWTSGGQETQYF. The CDR3 nucleotides read TGTGCCAGCAGTCCCTGGACTAGTGGGGGTCAAGAGACCCAGTACTTC.